A single sample gave rise to the 4 T cell receptor beta chains below, sequenced in a study of blood T cell repertoires in COVID-19. TCRdb's copy holds only in-frame clones and misses some; the assay was immunoSEQ multiplex PCR. The table records roughly 240,000 clones, 87% of them present only once. Material: PBMCs or T cells enriched from blood (not recorded which). These receptors were collected from a woman in her thirties with acute COVID-19.

The chain carries TRBV19 and TRBJ2-2, with D possibly TRBD1 on 5 matching bases. The V end was cut by 3 bases, the J end by 0 bases, with 11 bases between. Germline V gene data show CDR1 as LNHDA and CDR2 as SQIVND (reference sequence). The CDR3 runs to 16 residues. In DNA, the CDR3 is TGTGCCAGTAGTATGGACACGCGGTCGAACACCGGGGAGCTGTTTTTT. This codes for CASSMDTRSNTGELFF.

The chain combines TRBV25-1 with TRBJ1-3; D call uncertain. Germline V gives CDR1 MGHDK, CDR2 SYGVNS. Trimming took 5 bases from V and 0 from J, leaving 8 bases between them. The CDR3 is 14 residues long. The CDR3 here is CASSLPGSGNTIYF. CDR3 sequence (DNA): TGTGCCAGCAGTCTCCCCGGCTCTGGAAACACCATATATTTT. The variable domain in full, with the rest retrieved from reference TRBV25-1 and TRBJ1-3, is EADIYQTPRYLVIGTGKKITLECSQTMGHDKMYWYQQDPGMELHLIHYSYGVNSTEKGDLSSESTVSRIRTEHFPLTLESARPSHTSQYLCASSLPGSGNTIYFGEGSWLTVV.

The chain recombines TRBV15 with TRBJ1-3; tentatively, D is TRBD1 (5 bases). This CDR3 spans 15 amino acids. CDR1 is LNHNV and CDR2 is YYDKDF in the germline V gene (reference sequence). Trimming left V 3 bases short and J 2 bases short, with 11 bases between. The CDR3 coding sequence is TGTGCCACCAGCAGGCCAGGGAGGACTGGAAACACCATATATTTT. This translates into CATSRPGRTGNTIYF.

The genes are TRBV7-2 and TRBJ1-2; TRBD1 matches 9 bases. The junction had 9 bases not matched to a gene; V was cut back by 0 bases and J by 7 bases. Germline V gene data show CDR1 as SGHTA and CDR2 as FQGNSA. This CDR3 comprises 16 residues. CDR3 nucleotide sequence: TGTGCCAGCAGCTTAGCGCAGGGGACAGGGCCTCTTGGCTACACCTTC. Translated, it gives CASSLAQGTGPLGYTF.